These 10 T cell receptor beta chains came from one sample sequenced in a study of cytotoxic CD8 clonotypes in ibrutinib-treated CLL. Produced via immunoSEQ multiplex PCR; TCRdb's table is partial and in-frame only. Here the sample spans about 45,000 clones, 60% to 80% being singletons. The sequencing here drew on PBMCs, taken after 24 months of ibrutinib treatment. These TCRs come from a human donor with chronic lymphocytic leukemia.

V gene TRBV30 combines with J gene TRBJ2-7, with a weak D call TRBD2 (6 bases). The V gene lost 4 bases and the J gene lost 6 bases, with 16 bases spanning the gap. The CDR3 is 13 amino acids. CDR1 and CDR2 (germline): GTSNPN, SVGIG (reference sequence). The CDR3 DNA reads as TGTGCCTGGACCCCGCGGGGACCTTCCGAGCAGTACTTC. It is translated as CAWTPRGPSEQYF.

The V and J genes are TRBV18 and TRBJ2-2; D remains unclear. The V gene lost 4 bases and the J gene lost 7 bases, with 16 bases spanning the gap. The V gene's germline CDR1 is KGHSH and CDR2 LQKENI. CDR3 length: 15 amino acids. CDR3 loop: CASSQAVSKLGELFF. The CDR3 coding sequence is TGTGCCAGCTCACAGGCAGTCTCCAAGCTCGGGGAGCTGTTTTTT. Variable domain in full (rest from reference TRBV18 and TRBJ2-2): NAGVMQNPRHLVRRRGQEARLRCSPMKGHSHVYWYRQLPEEGLKFMVYLQKENIIDESGMPKERFSAEFPKEGPSILRIQQVVRGDSAAYFCASSQAVSKLGELFFGEGSRLTVL.

V and J are TRBV2 and TRBJ1-4; 9 bases map to TRBD1. Germline assignment: CDR1 SNHLY and CDR2 FYNNEI. The CDR3 is 14 amino acids. The V and J ends lost 5 bases and 4 bases, in that order; junction bases with no gene match: 2. The CDR3 coding sequence is TGTGCCAGCAGTCGACAGGGGGGTAATGAAAAACTGTTTTTT. This codes for CASSRQGGNEKLFF. Supplemented by reference TRBV2 and TRBJ1-4, the full variable domain reads EPEVTQTPSHQVTQMGQEVILRCVPISNHLYFYWYRQILGQKVEFLVSFYNNEISEKSEIFDDQFSVERPDGSNFTLKIRSTKLEDSAMYFCASSRQGGNEKLFFGSGTQLSVL.

The chain combines TRBV12-5 with TRBJ2-1; D possibly uses TRBD1 or TRBD2 (5 bases each). Per germline, CDR1 LGHNT and CDR2 FRNRAP. The V gene lost 3 bases and the J gene lost 12 bases, with 12 bases spanning the gap. CDR3 size: 12 residues. This CDR3 reads CASGLGTQMQFF. DNA of the CDR3: TGTGCTAGTGGTTTAGGGACCCAAATGCAGTTCTTC.

V gene TRBV6-1 combines with J gene TRBJ2-7; D is unclear. V gave up 8 bases and J gave up 3 bases, with 14 bases separating them. This CDR3 is 13 amino acids long. Germline V CDR1 and CDR2: MNHNS, SASEGT. This CDR3 reads CASLLSGLYEQYF. The CDR3 region has the DNA TGTGCCAGCCTACTTTCAGGCCTCTACGAGCAGTACTTC.

The chain links TRBV30 to TRBJ1-5; the D is unclear. The V gene's germline CDR1 is GTSNPN and CDR2 SVGIG (reference sequence). The CDR3 sequence is 12 residues long. V gave up 1 base and J gave up 9 bases, with 10 bases separating them. The CDR3 protein is CAWSGQALPQHF. In nucleotides, the CDR3 is TGTGCCTGGAGTGGCCAGGCCCTGCCCCAGCATTTT.

This clone has more than one count but fewer than ten. The chain carries TRBV27 and TRBJ1-1, with D possibly TRBD1 on 5 matching bases. The CDR3 is 13 amino acids. Germline CDR1 MNHEY, CDR2 SMNVEV (reference sequence). Trimming stripped 10 bases from V and 5 bases from J, with 17 bases between. In nucleotides, the CDR3 is TGTGCCACCAGGACCCTGGGGGGGACTGAAGCTTTCTTT. It translates to CATRTLGGTEAFF.

The J gene is TRBJ2-3, the V gene TRBV7-2; 11 bases are a match to TRBD2. The germline gives CDR1 SGHTA, CDR2 FQGNSA. The CDR3 sequence is 17 residues long. After removal of 2 bases from V and 4 bases from J, the junction contained 8 bases not matched to a gene. CDR3 in amino acids: CASSLKRLLAGADTQYF. The CDR3, as DNA: TGTGCCAGCAGCTTAAAAAGGTTACTAGCGGGGGCAGATACGCAGTATTTT.

The chain has TRBV18 and TRBJ1-1, with 7 bases identical to TRBD1. The CDR3 spans 14 residues. Germline CDR1 reads KGHSH; CDR2 reads LQKENI. Losses at the gene ends were 5 bases for V and 4 bases for J; bases not matched to a gene: 7. The CDR3 DNA follows: TGTGCCAGCTCAAAGGGGACAGCTATCACTGAAGCTTTCTTT. This encodes CASSKGTAITEAFF.

This rearrangement joins TRBV30 to TRBJ2-5; D remains ambiguous. The V gene's germline CDR1 is GTSNPN and CDR2 SVGIG (reference sequence). The V end lost 3 bases, the J end lost 3 bases, and 5 bases lay between the germline ends. The CDR3 loop spans 11 amino acids. CDR3 nucleotide sequence: TGTGCCTGGAGGCAGGAAGAGACCCAGTACTTC. Encoded protein: CAWRQEETQYF.